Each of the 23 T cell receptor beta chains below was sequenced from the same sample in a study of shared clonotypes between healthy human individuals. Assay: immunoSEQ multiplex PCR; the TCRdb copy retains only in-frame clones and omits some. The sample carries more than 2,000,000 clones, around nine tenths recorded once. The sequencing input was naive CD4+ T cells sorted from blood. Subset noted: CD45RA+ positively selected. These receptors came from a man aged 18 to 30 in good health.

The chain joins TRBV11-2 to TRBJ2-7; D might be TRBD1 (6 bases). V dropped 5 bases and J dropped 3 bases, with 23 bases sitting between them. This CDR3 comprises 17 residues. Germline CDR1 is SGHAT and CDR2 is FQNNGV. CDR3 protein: CASSAPATGGSLYEQYF. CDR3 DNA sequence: TGTGCCAGCAGCGCCCCGGCGACAGGCGGTAGTCTCTACGAGCAGTACTTC.

The CDR3 DNA reads TGCGCCAGCAGCCAACCAGGGGCGTGGTTAAATGAGCAGTTCTTC. Its protein product is CASSQPGAWLNEQFF. The gene calls are TRBV4-1 and TRBJ2-1; maybe TRBD1 (6 bases). Trimming shortened V by 2 bases and J by 7 bases, and 15 bases separated the two germline ends. Germline V gene data show CDR1 as MGHRA and CDR2 as YSYEKL. CDR3 size: 15 residues.

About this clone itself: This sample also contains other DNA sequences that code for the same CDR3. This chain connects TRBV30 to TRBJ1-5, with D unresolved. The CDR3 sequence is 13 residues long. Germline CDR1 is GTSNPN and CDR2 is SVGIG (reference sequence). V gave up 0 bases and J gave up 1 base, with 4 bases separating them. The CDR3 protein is CAWSVESNQPQHF. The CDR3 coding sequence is TGTGCCTGGAGTGTAGAGAGCAATCAGCCCCAGCATTTT.

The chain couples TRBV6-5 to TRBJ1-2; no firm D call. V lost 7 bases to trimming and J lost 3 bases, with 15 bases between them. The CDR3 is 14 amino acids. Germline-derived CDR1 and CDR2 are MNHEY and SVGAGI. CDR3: CASTPLPRDYGYTF. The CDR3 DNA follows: TGTGCCAGCACCCCCCTCCCCCGCGACTATGGCTACACCTTC.

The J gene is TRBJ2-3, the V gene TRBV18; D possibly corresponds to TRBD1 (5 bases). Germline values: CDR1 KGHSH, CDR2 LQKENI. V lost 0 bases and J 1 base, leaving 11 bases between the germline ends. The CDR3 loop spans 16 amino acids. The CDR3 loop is CASSPPNQGGTDTQYF. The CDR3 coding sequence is TGTGCCAGCTCACCACCAAACCAAGGGGGCACAGATACGCAGTATTTT.

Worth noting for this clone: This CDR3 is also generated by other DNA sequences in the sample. CDR3 bases: TGCGCCAGCAGCTTGGCGGGAGGAGGCACAGATACGCAGTATTTT. Protein product: CASSLAGGGTDTQYF. The chain couples TRBV5-1 to TRBJ2-3, with 7 bases matching TRBD2. J was trimmed by 1 base and V by 0 bases; bases with no gene match: 2. The CDR3 is 15 amino acids. Germline values: CDR1 SGHRS, CDR2 YFSETQ.

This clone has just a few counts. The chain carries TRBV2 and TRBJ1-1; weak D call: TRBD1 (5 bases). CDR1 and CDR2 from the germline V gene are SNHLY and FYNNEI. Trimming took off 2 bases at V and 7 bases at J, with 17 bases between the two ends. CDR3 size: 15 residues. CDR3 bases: TGTGCCAGCAGTGAAATCGCAGGGCAAGGAAGTGAAGCTTTCTTT. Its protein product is CASSEIAGQGSEAFF.

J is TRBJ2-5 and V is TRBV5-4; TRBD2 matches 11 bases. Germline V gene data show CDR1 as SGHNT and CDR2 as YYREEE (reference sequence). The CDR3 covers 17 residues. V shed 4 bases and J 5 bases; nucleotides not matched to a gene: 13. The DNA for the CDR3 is TGTGCCAGCAGCACGGGACTAGCGGCCGACGTGGCTGAGACCCAGTACTTC. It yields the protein CASSTGLAADVAETQYF.

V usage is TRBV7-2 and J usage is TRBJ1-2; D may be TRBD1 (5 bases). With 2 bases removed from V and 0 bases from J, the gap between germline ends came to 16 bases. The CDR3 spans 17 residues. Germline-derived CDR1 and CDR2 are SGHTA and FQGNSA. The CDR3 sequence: CASSLTIRGPPNYGYTF. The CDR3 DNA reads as TGTGCCAGCAGCTTAACAATACGGGGCCCTCCTAACTATGGCTACACCTTC. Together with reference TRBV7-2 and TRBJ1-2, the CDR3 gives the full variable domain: GAGVSQSPSNKVTEKGKDVELRCDPISGHTALYWYRQSLGQGLEFLIYFQGNSAPDKSGLPSDRFSAERTGGSVSTLTIQRTQQEDSAVYLCASSLTIRGPPNYGYTFGSGTRLTVV.

CDR3 nucleotides: TGTGCCAGTAGTATAGATCAGAGACAGAATCAGCCCCAGCATTTT. Translated, it gives CASSIDQRQNQPQHF. J is TRBJ1-5 and V is TRBV19; tentative D call: TRBD1 (5 bases). Germline V CDR1 and CDR2: LNHDA, SQIVND (reference sequence). The CDR3 totals 15 residues. Between the trimmed V and J ends, which lost 0 bases and 4 bases, there was a span of 10 bases.

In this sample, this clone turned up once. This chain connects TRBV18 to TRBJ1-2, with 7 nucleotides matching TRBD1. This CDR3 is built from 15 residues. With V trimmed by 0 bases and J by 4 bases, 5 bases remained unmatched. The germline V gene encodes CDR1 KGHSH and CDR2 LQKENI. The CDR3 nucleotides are TGTGCCAGCTCACCACCGGAGGGGGCTGGCTATGGCTACACCTTC. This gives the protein CASSPPEGAGYGYTF.

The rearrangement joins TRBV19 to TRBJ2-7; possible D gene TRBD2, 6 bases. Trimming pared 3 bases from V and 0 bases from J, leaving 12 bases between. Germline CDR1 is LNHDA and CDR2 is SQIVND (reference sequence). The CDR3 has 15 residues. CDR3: CASSISGTYSYEQYF. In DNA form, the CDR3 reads TGTGCCAGTAGTATTAGCGGAACATACTCCTACGAGCAGTACTTC.

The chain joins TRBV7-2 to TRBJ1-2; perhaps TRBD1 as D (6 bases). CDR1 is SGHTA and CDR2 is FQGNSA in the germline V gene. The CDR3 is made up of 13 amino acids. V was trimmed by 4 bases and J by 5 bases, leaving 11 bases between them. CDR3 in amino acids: CASSWGRTYGYTF. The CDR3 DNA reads TGTGCCAGCAGCTGGGGGCGAACTTATGGCTACACCTTC. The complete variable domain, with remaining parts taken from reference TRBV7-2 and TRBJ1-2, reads GAGVSQSPSNKVTEKGKDVELRCDPISGHTALYWYRQSLGQGLEFLIYFQGNSAPDKSGLPSDRFSAERTGGSVSTLTIQRTQQEDSAVYLCASSWGRTYGYTFGSGTRLTVV.

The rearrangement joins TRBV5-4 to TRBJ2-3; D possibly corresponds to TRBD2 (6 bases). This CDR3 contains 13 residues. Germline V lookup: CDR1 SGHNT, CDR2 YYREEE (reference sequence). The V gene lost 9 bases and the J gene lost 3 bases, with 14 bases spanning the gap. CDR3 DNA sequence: TGTGCCATCTCGGGACTGATGACAGATACGCAGTATTTT. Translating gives CAISGLMTDTQYF.

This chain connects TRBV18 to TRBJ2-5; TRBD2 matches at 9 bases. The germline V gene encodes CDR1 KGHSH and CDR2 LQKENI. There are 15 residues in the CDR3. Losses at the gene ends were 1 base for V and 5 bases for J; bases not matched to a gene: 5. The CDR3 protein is CASSPLAGVSETQYF. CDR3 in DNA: TGTGCCAGCTCACCACTAGCGGGAGTCTCCGAGACCCAGTACTTC.

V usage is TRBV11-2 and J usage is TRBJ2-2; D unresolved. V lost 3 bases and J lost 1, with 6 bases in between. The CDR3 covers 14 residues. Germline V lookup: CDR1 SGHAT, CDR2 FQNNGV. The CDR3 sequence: CASSFKGNTGELFF. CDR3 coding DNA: TGTGCCAGCAGCTTTAAGGGGAACACCGGGGAGCTGTTTTTT.

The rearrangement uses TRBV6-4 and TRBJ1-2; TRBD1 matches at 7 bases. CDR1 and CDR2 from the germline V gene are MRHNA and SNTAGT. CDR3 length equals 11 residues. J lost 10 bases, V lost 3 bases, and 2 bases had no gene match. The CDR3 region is CASSEDRIYTF. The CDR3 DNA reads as TGTGCCAGCAGTGAGGACAGGATCTACACCTTC.

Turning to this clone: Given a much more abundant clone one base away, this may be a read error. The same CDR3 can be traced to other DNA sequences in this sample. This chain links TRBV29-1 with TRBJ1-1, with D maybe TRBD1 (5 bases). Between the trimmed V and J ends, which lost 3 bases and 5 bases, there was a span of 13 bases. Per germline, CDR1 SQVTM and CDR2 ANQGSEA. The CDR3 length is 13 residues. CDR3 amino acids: CSVDGLGETEAFF. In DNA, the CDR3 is TGCAGCGTTGATGGCTTGGGGGAAACTGAAGCTTTCTTT.

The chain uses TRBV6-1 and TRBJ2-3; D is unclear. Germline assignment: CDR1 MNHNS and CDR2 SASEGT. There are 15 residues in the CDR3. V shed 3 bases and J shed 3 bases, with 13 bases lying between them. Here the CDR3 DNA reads TGTGCCAGCAGTGACCGGCGGCTAGATACAGATACGCAGTATTTT. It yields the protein CASSDRRLDTDTQYF.

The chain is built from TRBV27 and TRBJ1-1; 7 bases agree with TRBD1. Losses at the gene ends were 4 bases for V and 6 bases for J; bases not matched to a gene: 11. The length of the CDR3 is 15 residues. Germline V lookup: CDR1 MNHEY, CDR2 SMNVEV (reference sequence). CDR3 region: CASSSTNQGGPEAFF. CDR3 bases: TGTGCCAGCAGTTCGACAAATCAGGGGGGACCTGAAGCTTTCTTT.

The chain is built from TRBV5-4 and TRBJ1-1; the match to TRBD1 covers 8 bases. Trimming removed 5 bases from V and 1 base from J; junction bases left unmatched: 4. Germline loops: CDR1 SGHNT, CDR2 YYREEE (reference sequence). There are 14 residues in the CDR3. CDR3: CASRLDRGNTEAFF. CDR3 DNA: TGTGCCAGCAGGCTTGACAGGGGGAACACTGAAGCTTTCTTT. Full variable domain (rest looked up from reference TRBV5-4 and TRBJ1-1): ETGVTQSPTHLIKTRGQQVTLRCSSQSGHNTVSWYQQALGQGPQFIFQYYREEENGRGNFPPRFSGLQFPNYSSELNVNALELDDSALYLCASRLDRGNTEAFFGQGTRLTVV.

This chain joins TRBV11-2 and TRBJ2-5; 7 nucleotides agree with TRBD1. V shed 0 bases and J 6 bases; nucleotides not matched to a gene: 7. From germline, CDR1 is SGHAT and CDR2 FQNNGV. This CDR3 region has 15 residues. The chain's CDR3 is CASSLDRGGLQTQYF. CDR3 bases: TGTGCCAGCAGCTTAGATAGAGGGGGCCTGCAGACCCAGTACTTC.

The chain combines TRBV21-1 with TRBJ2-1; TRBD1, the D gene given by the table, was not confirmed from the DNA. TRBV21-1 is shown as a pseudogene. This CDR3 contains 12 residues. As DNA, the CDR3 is TGTGCCAGCAGTAATCCCGTGACACTTCAGTTCTTC. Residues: CASSNPVTLQFF.